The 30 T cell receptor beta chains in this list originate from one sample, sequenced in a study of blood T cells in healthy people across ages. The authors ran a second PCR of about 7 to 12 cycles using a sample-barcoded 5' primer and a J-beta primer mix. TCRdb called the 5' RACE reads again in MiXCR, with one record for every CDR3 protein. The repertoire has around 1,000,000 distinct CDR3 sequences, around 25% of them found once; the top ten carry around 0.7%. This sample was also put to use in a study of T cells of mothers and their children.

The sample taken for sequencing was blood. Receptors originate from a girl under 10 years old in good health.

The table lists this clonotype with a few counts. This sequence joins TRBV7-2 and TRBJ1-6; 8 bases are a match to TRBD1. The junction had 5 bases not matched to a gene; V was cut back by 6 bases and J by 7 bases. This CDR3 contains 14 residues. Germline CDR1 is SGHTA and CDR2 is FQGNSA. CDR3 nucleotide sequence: TGTGCCAGCAGGAACAGGGGGGGGAATTCACCCCTCCACTTT. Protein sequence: CASRNRGGNSPLHF.

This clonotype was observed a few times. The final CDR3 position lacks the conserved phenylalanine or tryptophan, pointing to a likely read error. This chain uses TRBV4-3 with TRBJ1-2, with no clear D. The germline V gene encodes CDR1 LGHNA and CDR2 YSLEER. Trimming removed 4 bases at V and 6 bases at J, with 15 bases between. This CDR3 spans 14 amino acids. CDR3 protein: CASSPNNIPNGYTI. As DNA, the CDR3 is TGCGCCAGCAGCCCCAACAATATACCCAATGGCTACACCATC.

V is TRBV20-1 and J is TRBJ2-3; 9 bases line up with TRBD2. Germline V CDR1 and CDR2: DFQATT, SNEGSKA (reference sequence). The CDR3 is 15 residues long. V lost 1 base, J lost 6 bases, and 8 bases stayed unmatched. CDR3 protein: CSARAGTSNFDTQYF. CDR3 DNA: TGCAGTGCTAGAGCCGGGACTAGCAACTTTGATACGCAGTATTTT.

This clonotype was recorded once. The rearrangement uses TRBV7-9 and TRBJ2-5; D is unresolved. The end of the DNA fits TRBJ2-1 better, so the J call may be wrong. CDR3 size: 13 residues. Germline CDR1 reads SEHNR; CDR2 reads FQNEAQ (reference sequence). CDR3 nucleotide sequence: TGTGCCAGCAGCTCGATGAATGGTGGGGAGCAGTTCTTC. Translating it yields CASSSMNGGEQFF.

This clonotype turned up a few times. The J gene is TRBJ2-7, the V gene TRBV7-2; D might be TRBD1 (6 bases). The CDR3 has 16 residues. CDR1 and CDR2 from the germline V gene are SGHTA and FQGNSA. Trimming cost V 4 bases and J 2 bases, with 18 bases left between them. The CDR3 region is CASSSSSGQGTYEQYF. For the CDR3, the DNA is TGTGCCAGCAGCTCATCCTCTGGGCAGGGGACCTACGAGCAGTACTTC.

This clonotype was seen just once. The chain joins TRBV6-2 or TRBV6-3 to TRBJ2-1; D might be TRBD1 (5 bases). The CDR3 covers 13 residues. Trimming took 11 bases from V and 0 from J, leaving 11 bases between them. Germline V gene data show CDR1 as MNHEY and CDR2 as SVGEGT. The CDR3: CALRQNSYNEQFF. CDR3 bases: TGTGCCTTGAGACAGAACTCCTACAATGAGCAGTTCTTC.

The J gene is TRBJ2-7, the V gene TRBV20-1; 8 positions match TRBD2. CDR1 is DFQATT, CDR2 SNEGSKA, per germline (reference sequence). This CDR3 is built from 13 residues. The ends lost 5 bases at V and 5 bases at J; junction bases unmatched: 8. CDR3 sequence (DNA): TGCAGTGCTGCGGCACTAGCGGAACACGAGCAGTACTTC. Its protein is CSAAALAEHEQYF.

CDR3 DNA sequence: TGCAGTGCTTGGGAAGACGGCTACACCTTC. It codes for CSAWEDGYTF. This chain joins TRBV20-1 and TRBJ1-2; no clear D gene. The CDR3 has 10 residues. Trimming took 5 bases from V and 8 from J, leaving 9 bases between them. Germline CDR1 reads DFQATT; CDR2 reads SNEGSKA (reference sequence).

The CDR3 DNA reads as TGTGCCAGCAGTGAGTCGGGACCATCTGTTTTCTCTGGGGCCAACGTCCTGACTTTC. Its protein product is CASSESGPSVFSGANVLTF. J is TRBJ2-6 and V is TRBV6-2 or TRBV6-3, with D perhaps being TRBD1 or TRBD2 (5 bases each). The V and J ends lost 5 bases and 0 bases respectively, with 20 bases between them. Germline V gene data show CDR1 as MNHEY and CDR2 as SVGEGT. The CDR3 has 19 residues.

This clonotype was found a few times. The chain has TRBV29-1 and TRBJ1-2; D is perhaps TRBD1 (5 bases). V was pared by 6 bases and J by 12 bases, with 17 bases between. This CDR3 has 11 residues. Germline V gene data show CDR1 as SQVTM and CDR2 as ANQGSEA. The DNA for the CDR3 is TGCAGCGTCCCTGGATCCAGGGATCACACCTTC. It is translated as CSVPGSRDHTF.

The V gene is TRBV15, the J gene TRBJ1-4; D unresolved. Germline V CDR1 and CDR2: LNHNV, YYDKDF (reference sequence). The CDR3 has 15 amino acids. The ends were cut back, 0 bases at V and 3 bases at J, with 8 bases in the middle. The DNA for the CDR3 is TGTGCCACCAGCAGAGATTCCCTAGCTAATGAAAAACTGTTTTTT. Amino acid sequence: CATSRDSLANEKLFF.

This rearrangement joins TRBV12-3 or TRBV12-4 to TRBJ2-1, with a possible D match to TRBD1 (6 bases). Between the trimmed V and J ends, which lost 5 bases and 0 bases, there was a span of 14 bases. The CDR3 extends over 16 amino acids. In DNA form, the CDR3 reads TGTGCCAGCAGTCCCCCAGGGACAAGCTCCTACAATGAGCAGTTCTTC. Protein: CASSPPGTSSYNEQFF.

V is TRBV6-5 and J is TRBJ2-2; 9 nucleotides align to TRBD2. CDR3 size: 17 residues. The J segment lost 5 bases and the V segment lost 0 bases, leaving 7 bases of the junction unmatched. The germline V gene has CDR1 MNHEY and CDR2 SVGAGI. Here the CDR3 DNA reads TGTGCCAGCAGTTACTCAGGAGCGGGGGGTGGTACCGGGGAGCTGTTTTTT. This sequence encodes CASSYSGAGGGTGELFF.

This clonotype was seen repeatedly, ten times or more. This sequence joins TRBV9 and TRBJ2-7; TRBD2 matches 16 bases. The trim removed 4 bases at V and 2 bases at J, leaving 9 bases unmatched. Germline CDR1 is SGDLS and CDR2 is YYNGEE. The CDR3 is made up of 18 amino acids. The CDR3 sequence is CASSPGGLAGGSTYEQYF. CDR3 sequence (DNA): TGTGCCAGCAGCCCCGGGGGACTAGCGGGAGGGTCGACCTACGAGCAGTACTTC. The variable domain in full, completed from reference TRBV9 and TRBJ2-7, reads DSGVTQTPKHLITATGQRVTLRCSPRSGDLSVYWYQQSLDQGLQFLIQYYNGEERAKGNILERFSAQQFPDLHSELNLSSLELGDSALYFCASSPGGLAGGSTYEQYFGPGTRLTVT.

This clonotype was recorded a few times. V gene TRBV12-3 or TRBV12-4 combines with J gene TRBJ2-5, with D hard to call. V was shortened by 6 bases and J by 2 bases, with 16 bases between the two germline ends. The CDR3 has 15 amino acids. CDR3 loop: CASRGDRASQETQYF. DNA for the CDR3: TGTGCCAGCAGGGGCGACCGGGCCTCACAAGAGACCCAGTACTTC.

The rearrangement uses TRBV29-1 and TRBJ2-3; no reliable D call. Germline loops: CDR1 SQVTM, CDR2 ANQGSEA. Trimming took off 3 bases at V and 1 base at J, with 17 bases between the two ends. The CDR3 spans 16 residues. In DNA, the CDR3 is TGCAGCGTTGAGTTTTTTTGGGGTCCTGGCACAGATACGCAGTATTTT. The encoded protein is CSVEFFWGPGTDTQYF.

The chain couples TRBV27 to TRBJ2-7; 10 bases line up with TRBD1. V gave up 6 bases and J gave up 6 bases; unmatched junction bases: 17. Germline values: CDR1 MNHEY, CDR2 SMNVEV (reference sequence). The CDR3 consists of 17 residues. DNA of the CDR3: TGTGCCAGCAGGCCGGGACAGGGGTATAGCTACGTAAGCGAGCAGTACTTC. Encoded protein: CASRPGQGYSYVSEQYF.

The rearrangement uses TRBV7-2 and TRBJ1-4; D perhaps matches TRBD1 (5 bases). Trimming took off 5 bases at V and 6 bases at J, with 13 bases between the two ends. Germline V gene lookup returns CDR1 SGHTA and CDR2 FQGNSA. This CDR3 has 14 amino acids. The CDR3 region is CASSRGAEDEKLFF. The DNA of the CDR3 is TGTGCCAGCAGCAGAGGGGCGGAAGATGAAAAACTGTTTTTT.

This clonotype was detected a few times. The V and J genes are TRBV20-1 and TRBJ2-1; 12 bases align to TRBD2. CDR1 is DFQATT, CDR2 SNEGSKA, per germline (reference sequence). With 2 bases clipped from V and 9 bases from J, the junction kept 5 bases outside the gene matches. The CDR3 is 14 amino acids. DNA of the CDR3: TGCAGTGCTAGAATGTCTAGCGGGAGGGTTGAGCAGTTCTTC. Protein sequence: CSARMSSGRVEQFF.

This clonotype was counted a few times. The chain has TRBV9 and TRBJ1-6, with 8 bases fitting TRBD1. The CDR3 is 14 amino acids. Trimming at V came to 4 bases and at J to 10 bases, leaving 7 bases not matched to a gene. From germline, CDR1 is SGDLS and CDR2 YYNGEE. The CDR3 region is CASSPSTGVSPLHF. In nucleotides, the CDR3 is TGTGCCAGCAGCCCCTCGACAGGGGTCTCACCCCTCCACTTT.

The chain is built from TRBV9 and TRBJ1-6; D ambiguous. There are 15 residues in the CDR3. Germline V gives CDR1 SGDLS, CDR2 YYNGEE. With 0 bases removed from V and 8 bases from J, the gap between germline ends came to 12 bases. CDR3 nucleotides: TGTGCCAGCAGCGTAGCCCCGGACGGTCATTCACCCCTCCACTTT. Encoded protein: CASSVAPDGHSPLHF. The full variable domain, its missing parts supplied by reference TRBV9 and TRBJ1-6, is DSGVTQTPKHLITATGQRVTLRCSPRSGDLSVYWYQQSLDQGLQFLIQYYNGEERAKGNILERFSAQQFPDLHSELNLSSLELGDSALYFCASSVAPDGHSPLHFGNGTRLTVT.

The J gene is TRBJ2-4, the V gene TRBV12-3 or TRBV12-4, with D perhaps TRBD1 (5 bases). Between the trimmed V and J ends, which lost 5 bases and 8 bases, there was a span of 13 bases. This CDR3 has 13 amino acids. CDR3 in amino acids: CASSLRVEDIQYF. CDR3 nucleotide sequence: TGTGCCAGCAGTCTCAGGGTCGAGGACATTCAGTACTTC.

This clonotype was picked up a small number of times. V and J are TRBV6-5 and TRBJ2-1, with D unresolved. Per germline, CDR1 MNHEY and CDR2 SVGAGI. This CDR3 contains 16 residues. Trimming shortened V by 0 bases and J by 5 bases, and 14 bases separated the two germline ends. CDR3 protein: CASSYSYSIGNNEQFF. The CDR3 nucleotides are TGTGCCAGCAGTTACTCGTATTCTATTGGAAACAATGAGCAGTTCTTC.

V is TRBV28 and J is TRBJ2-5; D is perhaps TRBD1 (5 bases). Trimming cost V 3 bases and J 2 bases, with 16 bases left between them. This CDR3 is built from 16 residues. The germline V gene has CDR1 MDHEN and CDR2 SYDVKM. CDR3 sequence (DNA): TGTGCCAGCAGTTTTTTCGACAGCCTCACTCAAGAGACCCAGTACTTC. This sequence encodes CASSFFDSLTQETQYF.

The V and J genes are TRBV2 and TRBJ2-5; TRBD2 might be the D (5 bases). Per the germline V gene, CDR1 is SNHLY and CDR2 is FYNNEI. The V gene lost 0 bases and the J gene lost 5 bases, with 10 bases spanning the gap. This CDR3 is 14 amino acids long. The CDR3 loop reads CASSEADSVETQYF. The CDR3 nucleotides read TGTGCCAGCAGTGAAGCTGATAGCGTGGAGACCCAGTACTTC.

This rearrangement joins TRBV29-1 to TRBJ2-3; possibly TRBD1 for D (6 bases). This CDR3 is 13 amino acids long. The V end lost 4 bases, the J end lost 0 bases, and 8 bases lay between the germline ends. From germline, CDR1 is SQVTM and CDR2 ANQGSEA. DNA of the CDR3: TGCAGCGTTGGAGGGGGTAGCACAGATACGCAGTATTTT. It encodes CSVGGGSTDTQYF.

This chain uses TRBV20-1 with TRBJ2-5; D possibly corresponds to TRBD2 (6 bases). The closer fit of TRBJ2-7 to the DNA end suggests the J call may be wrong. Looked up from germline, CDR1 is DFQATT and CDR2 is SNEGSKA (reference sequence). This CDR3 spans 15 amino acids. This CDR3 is CSARDLGSPNDEQYF. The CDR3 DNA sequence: TGCAGTGCTAGAGATCTCGGGAGCCCCAACGACGAGCAGTACTTC.

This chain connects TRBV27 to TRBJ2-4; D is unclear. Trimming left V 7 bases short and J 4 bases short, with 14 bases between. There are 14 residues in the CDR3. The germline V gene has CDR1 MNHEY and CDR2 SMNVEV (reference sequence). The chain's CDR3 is CASKESMPKNIQYF. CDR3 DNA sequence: TGTGCCAGCAAGGAGAGTATGCCAAAAAACATTCAGTACTTC.

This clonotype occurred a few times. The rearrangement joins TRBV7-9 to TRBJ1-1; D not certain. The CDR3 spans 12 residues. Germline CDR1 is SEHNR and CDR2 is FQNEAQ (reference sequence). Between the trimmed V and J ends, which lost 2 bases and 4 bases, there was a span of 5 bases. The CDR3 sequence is CASSLLSTEAFF. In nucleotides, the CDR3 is TGTGCCAGCAGCTTATTAAGCACTGAAGCTTTCTTT.

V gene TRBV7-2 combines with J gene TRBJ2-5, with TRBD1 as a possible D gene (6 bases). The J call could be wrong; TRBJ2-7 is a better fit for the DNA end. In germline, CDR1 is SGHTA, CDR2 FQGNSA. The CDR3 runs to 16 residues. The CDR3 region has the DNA TGTGCCAGCAGCTTCAAGCACGGACAGAACATCTACGAGCAGTACTTC. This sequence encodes CASSFKHGQNIYEQYF.